One and the same sample provided the 25 T cell receptor beta chains below, sequenced in a study of PD-L1 blockade in urothelial cancer. This sample's time point: pretreatment peripheral blood. Data came from immunoSEQ multiplex PCR; TCRdb stores just in-frame clones and leaves some out. The table lists tens of thousands of clones, about 82% of them singletons, with about 6.9% in the top ten. The starting material was PBMCs, obtained around atezolizumab (anti-PD-L1) treatment. All receptors come from a man aged 35 to 55 with urothelial cancer.

The chain employs TRBV10-3 and TRBJ2-1; 9 bases align to TRBD2. Germline trimming cut 5 bases from V and 5 bases from J; bases unmatched to any gene: 4. The CDR3 is 14 residues long. Germline loops: CDR1 ENHRY, CDR2 SYGVKD. CDR3 nucleotide sequence: TGTGCCATCAGTTTTAGCGGGAGTAACAATGAGCAGTTCTTC. It translates to CAISFSGSNNEQFF.

J is TRBJ2-7 and V is TRBV19; 12 bases match TRBD1. Per germline, CDR1 LNHDA and CDR2 SQIVND (reference sequence). The CDR3 is 15 residues long. Trimming at V came to 3 bases and at J to 6 bases, leaving 6 bases not matched to a gene. CDR3 coding DNA: TGTGCCAGTAGTATTTCGGGACAGGGGGCGTCCGAGCAGTACTTC. Residues: CASSISGQGASEQYF.

V gene TRBV5-1 combines with J gene TRBJ2-1, with a weak D call TRBD2 (5 bases). The V end was cut by 1 base, the J end by 4 bases, with 9 bases between. Per germline, CDR1 SGHRS and CDR2 YFSETQ. This CDR3 has 14 residues. As DNA, the CDR3 is TGCGCCAGCAGCTTGAGTAGCGCGTACAATGAGCAGTTCTTC. Its translation: CASSLSSAYNEQFF.

The J gene is TRBJ2-7, the V gene TRBV6-1; TRBD1 aligns across 9 bases. From germline, CDR1 is MNHNS and CDR2 SASEGT. V lost 3 bases to trimming and J lost 6 bases; unmatched junction nucleotides: 6. This CDR3 has 14 residues. The chain's CDR3 is CASSDWDRAAEQYF. The CDR3 bases are TGTGCCAGCAGTGATTGGGACAGGGCGGCCGAGCAGTACTTC.

The gene calls are TRBV29-1 and TRBJ2-5; D perhaps matches TRBD1 (6 bases). Trimming shortened V by 7 bases and J by 1 base, and 19 bases separated the two germline ends. The CDR3 is 15 amino acids. CDR1 SQVTM and CDR2 ANQGSEA come from the germline V gene. The CDR3 here is CSGTGTPRSQETQYF. CDR3 nucleotides: TGCAGCGGGACCGGGACACCCCGAAGCCAAGAGACCCAGTACTTC.

The chain uses TRBV27 and TRBJ1-1; a weak D match, TRBD1 (6 bases). V was shortened by 4 bases and J by 3 bases, with 15 bases between the two germline ends. The germline V gene has CDR1 MNHEY and CDR2 SMNVEV (reference sequence). This CDR3 comprises 15 residues. CDR3 in DNA: TGTGCCAGCAGTTACCAAGGGGACACAGACACTGAAGCTTTCTTT. Translating gives CASSYQGDTDTEAFF.

The V call is TRBV9, the J call TRBJ2-6, with D possibly TRBD2 on 7 matching bases. V was shortened by 7 bases and J by 0 bases, with 17 bases between the two germline ends. The CDR3 covers 17 residues. The germline V gene encodes CDR1 SGDLS and CDR2 YYNGEE. The CDR3 region has the DNA TGTGCCAGCGCCTGGGGGGGACACCTCTCTGGGGCCAACGTCCTGACTTTC. Residues: CASAWGGHLSGANVLTF.

The chain is built from TRBV7-2 and TRBJ2-7, with 12 nucleotides matching TRBD2. CDR1 and CDR2 from the germline V gene are SGHTA and FQGNSA. Trimming took 5 bases from V and 5 from J; bases not matched to a gene: 13. The length of the CDR3 is 17 residues. In nucleotides, the CDR3 is TGTGCCAGCAGCATAAATACTGGACTAGCGGGATTCAACGAGCAGTACTTC. Translation gives CASSINTGLAGFNEQYF.

The J gene is TRBJ2-3, the V gene TRBV6-6; no firm D call. The CDR3 contains 15 residues. The germline V gene has CDR1 MNHNY and CDR2 SVGAGI (reference sequence). Trimming stripped 4 bases from V and 1 base from J, with 12 bases between. DNA of the CDR3: TGTGCCAGCAGTTTCATACCTTCGGGCACAGATACGCAGTATTTT. It encodes CASSFIPSGTDTQYF.

The gene calls are TRBV7-3 and TRBJ2-1; 9 bases are shared with TRBD1. The CDR3 totals 15 residues. The germline gives CDR1 SGHTA, CDR2 FQGTGA. V was pared by 5 bases and J by 8 bases, with 10 bases of the junction left unmatched. The CDR3 reads CASSPRDRDVDEQFF. The CDR3 bases are TGTGCCAGCAGCCCCCGGGACAGGGACGTGGATGAGCAGTTCTTC.

CDR3 bases: TGTGCCAGCTCACCGTTGTTCGGACAACCCTACGAGCAGTACTTC. Its translation is CASSPLFGQPYEQYF. The J gene is TRBJ2-7, the V gene TRBV18; tentative D call: TRBD1 (5 bases). This CDR3 has 15 amino acids. Trimming cost V 3 bases and J 2 bases, with 14 bases left between them. Germline lookup yields CDR1 KGHSH and CDR2 LQKENI.

V is TRBV4-1 and J is TRBJ2-3; perhaps TRBD2 as D (6 bases). Germline CDR1 and CDR2: MGHRA and YSYEKL. V dropped 2 bases and J dropped 1 base, with 16 bases sitting between them. The CDR3 sequence is 17 residues long. CDR3 in amino acids: CASSQSPGGAGTDTQYF. In DNA form, the CDR3 reads TGCGCCAGCAGCCAATCCCCCGGGGGAGCGGGCACAGATACGCAGTATTTT.

The V gene is TRBV28, the J gene TRBJ2-4; a possible D gene is TRBD2 (6 bases). Between the trimmed V and J ends, which lost 10 bases and 7 bases, there was a span of 14 bases. CDR1 and CDR2 (germline): MDHEN, SYDVKM. The CDR3 has 12 amino acids. The CDR3 DNA reads as TGTGCCACCCAGGAGGCGGGGAACATTCAGTACTTC. Its protein is CATQEAGNIQYF.

The CDR3, as DNA: TGTGCTAGTGCCTTGGGAGGGGGAGGCGTTGAGCAGTTCTTC. This translates into CASALGGGGVEQFF. The chain is built from TRBV12-5 and TRBJ2-1; possible D gene TRBD2, 7 bases. Germline loops: CDR1 LGHNT, CDR2 FRNRAP. V was shortened by 7 bases and J by 9 bases, with 19 bases between the two germline ends. The CDR3 sequence is 14 residues long.

This clone was seen once. V is TRBV19 and J is TRBJ2-6; D is undetermined. With 3 bases removed from V and 4 bases from J, the gap between germline ends came to 16 bases. The CDR3 has 17 amino acids. Germline CDR1 LNHDA, CDR2 SQIVND (reference sequence). In DNA form, the CDR3 reads TGTGCCAGTAGTATCGACCTCGTTGACTCCGGGGCCAACGTCCTGACTTTC. Protein: CASSIDLVDSGANVLTF.

This sequence joins TRBV27 and TRBJ2-5; 7 bases map to TRBD2. The CDR3 loop spans 15 amino acids. V shed 2 bases and J 6 bases; nucleotides not matched to a gene: 9. Germline V CDR1 and CDR2: MNHEY, SMNVEV (reference sequence). In DNA form, the CDR3 reads TGTGCCAGCAGTTTAACGCGGGAGACGGGGAAGACCCAGTACTTC. Translating it yields CASSLTRETGKTQYF.

The rearrangement joins TRBV2 to TRBJ1-1; 7 nucleotides match TRBD1. V lost 5 bases to trimming and J lost 5 bases; unmatched junction nucleotides: 8. The CDR3 spans 14 residues. Germline lookup yields CDR1 SNHLY and CDR2 FYNNEI. CDR3 in amino acids: CASSSTGPGTEAFF. The CDR3 nucleotides are TGTGCCAGCAGTTCGACAGGGCCTGGTACTGAAGCTTTCTTT.

The chain recombines TRBV9 with TRBJ1-3; D may be TRBD1 (5 bases). Germline lookup yields CDR1 SGDLS and CDR2 YYNGEE. The V end was cut by 3 bases, the J end by 3 bases, with 10 bases between. The CDR3 extends over 14 amino acids. The CDR3 sequence is CASSAGGFGNTIYF. CDR3 DNA: TGTGCCAGCAGCGCCGGGGGTTTTGGAAACACCATATATTTT.

This chain links TRBV5-1 with TRBJ1-3; no firm D call. CDR1 is SGHRS, CDR2 YFSETQ, per germline. CDR3 size: 15 residues. The germline V and J ends were trimmed by 1 base and 0 bases, with 8 bases remaining between them. The CDR3: CASSLMSGSGNTIYF. CDR3 in DNA: TGCGCCAGCAGCTTGATGAGCGGCTCTGGAAACACCATATATTTT. Full variable domain (missing parts from reference TRBV5-1 and TRBJ1-3): KAGVTQTPRYLIKTRGQQVTLSCSPISGHRSVSWYQQTPGQGLQFLFEYFSETQRNKGNFPGRFSGRQFSNSRSEMNVSTLELGDSALYLCASSLMSGSGNTIYFGEGSWLTVV.

This sequence joins TRBV27 and TRBJ2-3; D perhaps matches TRBD1 (6 bases). The V gene's germline CDR1 is MNHEY and CDR2 SMNVEV (reference sequence). The V end was cut by 8 bases, the J end by 5 bases, with 8 bases between. CDR3 length: 11 residues. This CDR3 is CASQTGDTQYF. The CDR3 nucleotides read TGTGCCAGCCAGACAGGAGATACGCAGTATTTT.

V and J are TRBV5-4 and TRBJ2-5; 12 positions agree with TRBD2. CDR1 SGHNT and CDR2 YYREEE come from the germline V gene (reference sequence). J was trimmed by 5 bases and V by 4 bases; bases with no gene match: 9. This CDR3 has 16 amino acids. This chain's CDR3 is CASSPPTSGSGETQYF. As DNA, the CDR3 is TGTGCCAGCAGCCCCCCGACTAGCGGGAGCGGGGAGACCCAGTACTTC.

This clone was detected only once. The chain uses TRBV9 and TRBJ2-1; D may be TRBD1 (6 bases). The CDR3 length is 13 residues. Germline assignment: CDR1 SGDLS and CDR2 YYNGEE. The V end was cut by 4 bases, the J end by 9 bases, with 14 bases between. In nucleotides, the CDR3 is TGTGCCAGCAGCACAGGACAGTCCGGTGAGCAGTTCTTC. This translates into CASSTGQSGEQFF.

The chain joins TRBV11-1 to TRBJ1-5; tentatively, D is TRBD1 (5 bases). Germline-derived CDR1 and CDR2 are SGHAT and FQDESV (reference sequence). The V gene lost 0 bases and the J gene lost 1 base, with 7 bases spanning the gap. The CDR3 spans 15 residues. Written as DNA, the CDR3 is TGTGCCAGCAGCTTAGCTGGACACAGCAATCAGCCCCAGCATTTT. This sequence encodes CASSLAGHSNQPQHF.

This chain connects TRBV5-4 to TRBJ2-1; no clear D. Germline V gene data show CDR1 as SGHNT and CDR2 as YYREEE (reference sequence). V lost 6 bases, J lost 0 bases, and 10 bases lay in between. There are 14 residues in the CDR3. CDR3 sequence reads: CASTPEPSYNEQFF. The CDR3 DNA sequence: TGTGCCAGCACCCCGGAGCCCTCCTACAATGAGCAGTTCTTC.

This chain connects TRBV28 to TRBJ2-2; D is unresolved. V lost 7 bases and J lost 6, with 15 bases in between. The CDR3 length is 14 residues. Germline V gene sequence: CDR1 MDHEN, CDR2 SYDVKM. CDR3 sequence (DNA): TGTGCCAGCATCACCCCCGCCGGAGCCGGGGAGCTGTTTTTT. This encodes CASITPAGAGELFF.